This is a list of T cell receptor beta chains from one sample in a study of T cell responses to AZD1222 COVID-19 vaccine. Here immunoSEQ multiplex PCR was the method, and the copy in TCRdb shows in-frame clones only, minus some. Here the sample spans 90,000 to 95,000 clones, 70% to 90% being singletons. Sequencing used peripheral blood, obtained 28 days after the second AZD1222 dose. These receptors were obtained from an adult who received the AZD1222 COVID-19 vaccine. Both conserved end residues are part of each CDR3. The D gene is left open where the match is weak.

D gene: .; V gene: TRBV27; J gene: TRBJ2-6; CDR3 protein: CASSLGRTSSGANVLTF
D gene: .; V gene: TRBV6-5; J gene: TRBJ2-7; CDR3 protein: CASSLPGAAYEQYF
D gene: .; V gene: TRBV9; J gene: TRBJ1-1; CDR3 protein: CASTEGGDLNTEAFF
D gene: TRBD2; V gene: TRBV7-9; J gene: TRBJ2-3; CDR3 protein: CASSLEAGGYTDTQYF
D gene: .; V gene: TRBV5-1; J gene: TRBJ2-3; CDR3 protein: CASSFITDTQYF
D gene: TRBD2; V gene: TRBV5-1; J gene: TRBJ2-1; CDR3 protein: CASSTDSGGHNEQFF
D gene: .; V gene: TRBV30; J gene: TRBJ2-2; CDR3 protein: CAWKGQGNTGELFF
D gene: .; V gene: TRBV29-1; J gene: TRBJ1-5; CDR3 protein: CSVSATTGPQHF
D gene: .; V gene: TRBV6-5; J gene: TRBJ2-7; CDR3 protein: CASSYSGGEVYEQYF
D gene: .; V gene: TRBV7-8; J gene: TRBJ1-6; CDR3 protein: CASTRTGVPAPSDSPLHF
D gene: TRBD2; V gene: TRBV19; J gene: TRBJ2-3; CDR3 protein: CASSQAGGPTYDTQYF
D gene: TRBD2; V gene: TRBV5-8; J gene: TRBJ2-2; CDR3 protein: CASSLGLGLAGEYTGELFF
D gene: .; V gene: TRBV19; J gene: TRBJ2-5; CDR3 protein: CASSIGARLQETQYF
D gene: TRBD1; V gene: TRBV5-1; J gene: TRBJ2-5; CDR3 protein: CASSTRQGSGETQYF
D gene: TRBD1; V gene: TRBV2; J gene: TRBJ2-7; CDR3 protein: CASSERQGVFNEQYF
D gene: .; V gene: TRBV6-5; J gene: TRBJ2-5; CDR3 protein: CASSYSGETATLDF
D gene: .; V gene: TRBV30; J gene: TRBJ1-4; CDR3 protein: CAWSGGPPTPEKLFF
D gene: TRBD1; V gene: TRBV29-1; J gene: TRBJ1-2; CDR3 protein: CSVDGTGVGYGYTF
D gene: .; V gene: TRBV7-2; J gene: TRBJ2-2; CDR3 protein: CASSSLPGLFNTGELFF
D gene: .; V gene: TRBV18; J gene: TRBJ2-7; CDR3 protein: CASSFDDYEQYF
D gene: .; V gene: TRBV5-6; J gene: TRBJ2-5; CDR3 protein: CASSAPRETQYF
D gene: .; V gene: TRBV19; J gene: TRBJ2-7; CDR3 protein: CASRTWVIRVSYEQYF
D gene: .; V gene: TRBV29-1; J gene: TRBJ1-1; CDR3 protein: CSVVKNTEAFF
D gene: TRBD1; V gene: TRBV19; J gene: TRBJ1-4; CDR3 protein: CASSPWDRGDEKRLFF
D gene: .; V gene: TRBV7-2; J gene: TRBJ2-2; CDR3 protein: CASSLGGHGELFF
D gene: .; V gene: TRBV10-3; J gene: TRBJ1-1; CDR3 protein: CAIGAGQEAFF
D gene: TRBD1; V gene: TRBV19; J gene: TRBJ2-2; CDR3 protein: CAGGTGANTGELFF
D gene: .; V gene: TRBV27; J gene: TRBJ1-1; CDR3 protein: CASARRGSGHLNTEAFF
D gene: .; V gene: TRBV11-2; J gene: TRBJ2-1; CDR3 protein: CASSLAPGDYNEQFF
D gene: .; V gene: TRBV7-6; J gene: TRBJ2-6; CDR3 protein: CASSVNSGANVLTF
D gene: .; V gene: TRBV12-3/TRBV12-4; J gene: TRBJ1-3; CDR3 protein: CASSPFAQDTIYF
D gene: TRBD1; V gene: TRBV7-8; J gene: TRBJ2-1; CDR3 protein: CASSLGQGNNEQFF
D gene: .; V gene: TRBV5-1; J gene: TRBJ2-3; CDR3 protein: CASSLGGLGRDTDTQYF
D gene: .; V gene: TRBV6-5; J gene: TRBJ2-3; CDR3 protein: CASRTTDTQYF
D gene: .; V gene: TRBV5-1; J gene: TRBJ2-5; CDR3 protein: CASSLGIQETQYF
D gene: TRBD1; V gene: TRBV7-9; J gene: TRBJ2-5; CDR3 protein: CASSLGTGGQETQYF
D gene: TRBD1; V gene: TRBV4-1; J gene: TRBJ1-4; CDR3 protein: CASSPHLAGQGGEKLFF
D gene: .; V gene: TRBV3-1/TRBV3-2; J gene: TRBJ1-2; CDR3 protein: CASSQAGRPPLYGYTF
D gene: .; V gene: TRBV19; J gene: TRBJ1-5; CDR3 protein: CFRGQPQHF
D gene: TRBD1; V gene: TRBV6-5; J gene: TRBJ1-1; CDR3 protein: CASSYGTGYGGPEAFF
D gene: .; V gene: TRBV6-5; J gene: TRBJ2-3; CDR3 protein: CAHVGRREDTQYF
D gene: TRBD1; V gene: TRBV10-3; J gene: TRBJ2-6; CDR3 protein: CAISESRTGGSGANVLTF
D gene: TRBD1; V gene: TRBV4-3; J gene: TRBJ1-6; CDR3 protein: CASSRRQGISPLHF